Following are 22 T cell receptor beta chains from one sample sequenced in a study of blood T cell repertoires in COVID-19. Some clones are missing from TCRdb's copy, which holds only in-frame ones; the method was immunoSEQ multiplex PCR. Among 150,000 to 200,000 clones listed, roughly 89% were seen once. The sample consisted of peripheral blood. The receptors were gathered from a man over 45 with acute or convalescent COVID-19.

The V call is TRBV15, the J call TRBJ2-7, with unresolved D. Germline V gene sequence: CDR1 LNHNV, CDR2 YYDKDF (reference sequence). The CDR3 contains 14 residues. Trimming stripped 0 bases from V and 2 bases from J, with 8 bases between. The CDR3 DNA reads as TGTGCCACCAGCAGAGATGTCGTAACCTACGAGCAGTACGTC. Residues: CATSRDVVTYEQYV.

This clone showed up just once. The chain is built from TRBV6-6 and TRBJ2-7, with TRBD2 identical over 9 bases. There are 16 residues in the CDR3. V gave up 6 bases and J gave up 2 bases; unmatched junction bases: 11. Per the germline V gene, CDR1 is MNHNY and CDR2 is SVGAGI (reference sequence). CDR3 amino acids: CASSPDSGGFAYEQYV. The DNA for the CDR3 is TGTGCCAGCAGCCCAGATAGCGGGGGATTCGCCTACGAGCAGTACGTC.

V usage is TRBV10-3 and J usage is TRBJ1-5, with D maybe TRBD1 (6 bases). Between the trimmed V and J ends, which lost 0 bases and 4 bases, there was a span of 10 bases. Germline values: CDR1 ENHRY, CDR2 SYGVKD. There are 15 residues in the CDR3. CDR3 sequence (DNA): TGTGCCATCAGTGAGTCGACAGGTAAAAATCAGCCCCAGCATTTT. It codes for CAISESTGKNQPQHF.

The chain uses TRBV6-5 and TRBJ2-1; no clear D gene. The V gene's germline CDR1 is MNHEY and CDR2 SVGAGI. Trimming shortened V by 3 bases and J by 0 bases, and 9 bases separated the two germline ends. This CDR3 is built from 15 residues. DNA for the CDR3: TGTGCCAGCAGTTATGGCGGAGCCTCCTACAATGAGCAGTTCTTC. Translation gives CASSYGGASYNEQFF.

The DNA of the CDR3 is TGTGCCAGCAGCTCCCTGCCGGGCAGGGGGCCCCCAAGCACTAACTATGGCTACACCTTC. Amino acids: CASSSLPGRGPPSTNYGYTF. The V and J genes are TRBV7-8 and TRBJ1-2; TRBD1 matches at 8 bases. CDR1 and CDR2 from the germline V gene are SGHVS and FQNEAQ. CDR3 length: 20 amino acids. V was pared by 4 bases and J by 0 bases, with 19 bases of the junction left unmatched.

This rearrangement joins TRBV28 to TRBJ1-2, with D possibly matching TRBD1 (6 bases). The V gene lost 1 base and the J gene lost 5 bases, with 11 bases spanning the gap. The germline gives CDR1 MDHEN, CDR2 SYDVKM. CDR3 length: 14 residues. DNA of the CDR3: TGTGCCAGCAGTTTATCTGGGGGCGCTTATGGCTACACCTTC. Protein sequence: CASSLSGGAYGYTF.

The rearrangement links TRBV25-1 to TRBJ2-6; 9 bases align to TRBD1. The CDR3 has 17 residues. CDR1 is MGHDK and CDR2 is SYGVNS in the germline V gene. J was trimmed by 8 bases and V by 4 bases; bases with no gene match: 12. CDR3 loop: CASSAFVSGQGTNVLTF. As DNA, the CDR3 is TGTGCCAGCAGTGCCTTTGTGAGTGGACAGGGGACCAACGTCCTGACTTTC.

Worth noting for this clone: The sample has other DNA sequences that encode this CDR3 too. V gene TRBV7-9 combines with J gene TRBJ2-3, with 7 nucleotides matching TRBD2. V dropped 1 base and J dropped 0; count of bases not matched to a gene: 4. The CDR3 runs 16 residues. Germline lookup yields CDR1 SEHNR and CDR2 FQNEAQ (reference sequence). In DNA form, the CDR3 reads TGTGCCAGCAGCTTAGGTAGTAGCGGGAGCACAGATACGCAGTATTTT. This encodes CASSLGSSGSTDTQYF.

Here the CDR3 DNA reads TGTGCCACCAGTGAGAGGTCAAATGAAAAACTGTTTTTT. This translates into CATSERSNEKLFF. The V call is TRBV24-1, the J call TRBJ1-4; unclear D gene. The CDR3 loop spans 13 amino acids. Deletions cut 4 bases from V and 5 bases from J, with 7 bases between. Germline assignment: CDR1 KGHDR and CDR2 SFDVKD.

The rearrangement links TRBV5-1 to TRBJ2-1; no definite D call. V was trimmed by 0 bases and J by 8 bases, leaving 12 bases between them. CDR3 length: 14 amino acids. Germline V gene lookup returns CDR1 SGHRS and CDR2 YFSETQ. The CDR3 protein is CASSLETSVDEQFF. The CDR3 coding sequence is TGCGCCAGCAGCTTGGAAACCAGCGTGGATGAGCAGTTCTTC.

This sequence joins TRBV5-6 and TRBJ2-2; 7 bases align to TRBD2. Trimming cost V 1 base and J 5 bases; bases outside gene matches: 8. Per the germline V gene, CDR1 is SGHDT and CDR2 is YYEEEE. There are 16 residues in the CDR3. The CDR3 nucleotides are TGTGCCAGCAGCTTGCTGGGAGGGCCAGGGACCGGGGAGCTGTTTTTT. Residues: CASSLLGGPGTGELFF.

The chain couples TRBV11-2 to TRBJ2-7; 7 nucleotides match TRBD1. Germline CDR1 and CDR2: SGHAT and FQNNGV. The CDR3 runs to 14 residues. The ends lost 3 bases at V and 4 bases at J; junction bases unmatched: 6. The CDR3 sequence is CASSFRTGRYEQYV. The DNA for the CDR3 is TGTGCCAGCAGCTTCCGGACAGGCCGTTACGAGCAGTACGTC.

The chain couples TRBV7-6 to TRBJ2-1; weak D call: TRBD2 (6 bases). Between the trimmed V and J ends, which lost 0 bases and 8 bases, there was a span of 14 bases. This CDR3 has 15 residues. CDR1 is SGHVS, CDR2 FNYEAQ, per germline. In nucleotides, the CDR3 is TGTGCCAGCAGCTTAGCGACTAGGAAAGGCCATGAGCAGTTCTTC. Protein product: CASSLATRKGHEQFF.

The CDR3 sequence: CASSFRQGKDTQYF. In nucleotides, the CDR3 is TGTGCCAGCAGCTTCCGACAGGGGAAAGATACGCAGTATTTT. The V call is TRBV5-6, the J call TRBJ2-3, with 8 nucleotides matching TRBD1. After removal of 2 bases from V and 5 bases from J, the junction contained 4 bases not matched to a gene. The CDR3 has 14 amino acids. Looked up from germline, CDR1 is SGHDT and CDR2 is YYEEEE.

The chain joins TRBV29-1 to TRBJ2-7; D perhaps matches TRBD2 (6 bases). V was trimmed by 4 bases and J by 6 bases, leaving 13 bases between them. The CDR3 length is 12 residues. Germline V gives CDR1 SQVTM, CDR2 ANQGSEA. For the CDR3, the DNA is TGCAGCGTTGTACTAGCATCTAGCGAGCAGTACGTC. It encodes CSVVLASSEQYV.

The chain joins TRBV10-3 to TRBJ1-2, with 8 nucleotides matching TRBD1. Germline CDR1 and CDR2: ENHRY and SYGVKD. With V trimmed by 4 bases and J by 8 bases, 6 bases remained unmatched. The CDR3 length is 13 residues. CDR3 nucleotides: TGTGCCATCAGTGCACAGGGGGATATGGGCTACACCTTC. This gives the protein CAISAQGDMGYTF.

The rearrangement joins TRBV7-9 to TRBJ1-1; TRBD1 is a possible D gene (5 bases). CDR1 SEHNR and CDR2 FQNEAQ come from the germline V gene (reference sequence). This CDR3 comprises 14 residues. V was clipped by 5 bases and J by 2 bases, with 12 bases between them. The CDR3 region is CASSHRQTNTEAFF. The CDR3 DNA reads as TGTGCCAGCAGCCACCGACAGACTAACACTGAAGCTTTCTTT.

V and J are TRBV15 and TRBJ1-1, with D hard to call. CDR1 is LNHNV, CDR2 YYDKDF, per germline (reference sequence). This CDR3 is built from 15 residues. Trimming took 1 base from V and 3 from J, leaving 12 bases between them. This chain's CDR3 is CATSRGDTTHTEAFF. The CDR3 DNA reads as TGTGCCACCAGCAGAGGCGACACAACCCACACTGAAGCTTTCTTT.

The chain carries TRBV19 and TRBJ1-2; weak D call: TRBD1 (5 bases). CDR3 size: 14 residues. The V gene's germline CDR1 is LNHDA and CDR2 SQIVND (reference sequence). Trimming pared 3 bases from V and 6 bases from J, leaving 14 bases between. The CDR3 loop is CASSIGRTGDGYTF. Here the CDR3 DNA reads TGTGCCAGTAGTATCGGCAGGACGGGGGATGGCTACACCTTC.

The J gene is TRBJ2-3, the V gene TRBV24-1, with 8 bases fitting TRBD2. Trimming at V came to 6 bases and at J to 4 bases, leaving 2 bases not matched to a gene. The CDR3 has 13 amino acids. Germline CDR1 and CDR2: KGHDR and SFDVKD. The CDR3 reads CATSSGGADTQYF. As DNA, the CDR3 is TGTGCCACCAGTAGCGGGGGCGCAGATACGCAGTATTTT.

The chain combines TRBV29-1 with TRBJ2-1, with D possibly being TRBD1 (6 bases). CDR1 is SQVTM and CDR2 is ANQGSEA in the germline V gene. V gave up 5 bases and J gave up 10 bases, with 15 bases separating them. The CDR3 runs 12 residues. This CDR3 reads CSVWEHRAEQFF. The CDR3 coding sequence is TGCAGCGTTTGGGAGCACAGGGCAGAGCAGTTCTTC.

The count of this clone is one. The chain joins TRBV5-1 to TRBJ2-1; 7 bases map to TRBD2. Looked up from germline, CDR1 is SGHRS and CDR2 is YFSETQ. The V and J ends lost 0 bases and 4 bases, in that order; junction bases with no gene match: 1. This CDR3 contains 14 residues. The CDR3 is CASSLEGLYNEQFF. CDR3 in DNA: TGCGCCAGCAGCTTGGAGGGACTATACAATGAGCAGTTCTTC.